The present T cell receptor beta chain was sequenced within a study of PD-L1 blockade in urothelial cancer. On the study more broadly: Atezolizumab therapy began for patients in the mid-2010s, dosed at 1,200 mg intravenously every 3 weeks. Each blood sample yielded a median of around 130,000 T cells.

Documented time point: pretreatment peripheral blood. V lost 0 bases and J 2 bases, leaving 13 bases between the germline ends. This CDR3 spans 16 amino acids. Germline CDR1 is MNHEY and CDR2 is SVGAGI. Assay: immunoSEQ multiplex PCR; the TCRdb copy retains only in-frame clones and omits some. The data show approximately 71,000 clones, about four fifths seen once. The V call is TRBV6-5, the J call TRBJ1-1; D remains ambiguous. This TCR derives from a woman in her 70s with urothelial cancer. The specimen was PBMCs, collected around atezolizumab (anti-PD-L1) treatment. The CDR3 region is CASSYSIAEVNTEAFF. CDR3 nucleotides: TGTGCCAGCAGTTACTCGATAGCAGAGGTAAACACTGAAGCTTTCTTT.